The 32 T cell receptor beta chains given below trace back to one sample, sequenced in a study of PD-1 blockade in classical Hodgkin lymphoma (dated by TCRdb to the early 2020s). The intended sense of this specimen's time point label: cycle 1 day 1 (C1D1), immediately before nivolumab initiation. Relapse after autologous stem cell transplantation had occurred in all trial patients, and cohorts A, B and C were distinguished by prior brentuximab vedotin exposure. The library was built by means of the immunoSEQ multiplex PCR assay. The source is immuneACCESS, and TCRdb retained only in-frame sequences with V and J called. Part of the clones is not carried over; for the studies checked, unresolved V genes explain less than half of this, and the remainder is unexplained. This sample lists about 60,000 clones; 90% were detected once. The ten top clones hold more than 7.5% of the sample. The material sequenced was peripheral blood mononuclear cells (PBMCs), taken at baseline. Receptor source: a human donor with classical Hodgkin lymphoma.

V and J are TRBV28 and TRBJ2-7; possibly TRBD1 for D (6 bases). CDR1 is MDHEN and CDR2 is SYDVKM in the germline V gene. Trimming took off 4 bases at V and 1 base at J, with 17 bases between the two ends. This CDR3 spans 16 amino acids. CDR3 sequence: CASSSVTGSRSYEQYF. The CDR3 bases are TGTGCCAGCAGTTCTGTTACAGGGTCTAGGTCCTACGAGCAGTACTTC.

The genes are TRBV29-1 and TRBJ1-1; D unresolved. The CDR3 has 12 residues. Trimming pared 3 bases from V and 4 bases from J, leaving 9 bases between. Germline V gives CDR1 SQVTM, CDR2 ANQGSEA. CDR3 region: CSVDGVSTEAFF. The DNA for the CDR3 is TGCAGCGTTGATGGGGTGAGCACTGAAGCTTTCTTT.

With respect to this clone: At one end the junction does not follow the germline gene, possibly because of a read error. The identical CDR3 is also encoded by other nucleotide sequences in the sample. V gene TRBV15 combines with J gene TRBJ2-7; possibly TRBD2 for D (6 bases). The CDR3 runs to 15 residues. Germline V gene data show CDR1 as LNHNV and CDR2 as YYDKDF (reference sequence). CDR3 sequence reads: CATSRPGTGFSEQYF. The CDR3 region has the DNA TGTGCCACCAGCAGACCCGGGACTGGCTTCTCCGAGCAATACTTC. Combining the CDR3 with reference TRBV15 and TRBJ2-7 gives the whole variable domain DAMVIQNPRYQVTQFGKPVTLSCSQTLNHNVMYWYQQKSSQAPKLLFHYYDKDFNNEADTPDNFQSRRPNTSFCFLDIRSPGLGDTAMYLCATSRPGTGFSEQYFGPGTRLTVT.

The V and J genes are TRBV19 and TRBJ2-1, with D perhaps TRBD1 or TRBD2 (5 bases each). In germline, CDR1 is LNHDA, CDR2 SQIVND (reference sequence). V was shortened by 5 bases and J by 7 bases, with 21 bases between the two germline ends. The CDR3 length is 16 residues. As DNA, the CDR3 is TGTGCCAGTAGTCGGAAATGGCAGGGAGTTGGTAATGAGCAGTTCTTC. Translated, it gives CASSRKWQGVGNEQFF.

This sequence joins TRBV18 and TRBJ2-7; D remains unclear. V lost 0 bases and J 4 bases, leaving 19 bases between the germline ends. Germline CDR1 reads KGHSH; CDR2 reads LQKENI. The CDR3 has 17 amino acids. The chain's CDR3 is CASSPPAWGQSQYEQYF. The DNA of the CDR3 is TGTGCCAGCTCACCACCGGCCTGGGGTCAAAGTCAGTACGAGCAGTACTTC.

The chain employs TRBV4-2 and TRBJ2-3, with 11 positions matching TRBD2. The CDR3 spans 18 residues. Germline V lookup: CDR1 LGHNA, CDR2 YNFKEQ. V gave up 4 bases and J gave up 6 bases; unmatched junction bases: 15. CDR3 sequence reads: CASSPVGTSGLVADTQYF. In DNA, the CDR3 is TGTGCCAGCAGCCCTGTCGGGACTAGCGGCCTGGTTGCGGATACGCAGTATTTT.

The chain links TRBV27 to TRBJ2-7, with 8 bases aligning to TRBD1. This CDR3 spans 18 amino acids. The germline V gene encodes CDR1 MNHEY and CDR2 SMNVEV (reference sequence). The junction had 14 bases not matched to a gene; V was cut back by 2 bases and J by 2 bases. The CDR3 nucleotides are TGTGCCAGCAGTTTAAGGACAGGGTCGCCCTACCCAGCCTACGAGCAGTACTTC. Its protein product is CASSLRTGSPYPAYEQYF.

The chain links TRBV27 to TRBJ2-5; 13 nucleotides agree with TRBD2. The better agreement between TRBJ2-7 and the DNA end casts doubt on the J call. Germline CDR1 and CDR2: MNHEY and SMNVEV (reference sequence). The CDR3 runs 20 residues. The CDR3 region is CASSSHRGQRLAGGLYEQYF. CDR3 nucleotide sequence: TGTGCCAGCAGTTCTCACAGGGGCCAACGACTAGCGGGAGGTCTCTACGAGCAGTACTTC.

The V call is TRBV28, the J call TRBJ1-1, with TRBD1 identical over 10 bases. The junction had 7 bases not matched to a gene; V was cut back by 11 bases and J by 1 base. This CDR3 is built from 14 residues. Germline V gives CDR1 MDHEN, CDR2 SYDVKM. CDR3 DNA: TGTGCCGCGTGGGACAGGGGAGCGAACACTGAAGCTTTCTTT. Its protein product is CAAWDRGANTEAFF.

This clone appeared once. The genes are TRBV9 and TRBJ2-2; 14 bases match TRBD2. Germline V gives CDR1 SGDLS, CDR2 YYNGEE. V lost 3 bases and J lost 4; bases outside the gene matches: 11. This CDR3 comprises 19 residues. The CDR3 DNA reads as TGTGCCAGCAGCGCCAGACGGGGACTAGCGGGAGACGGCACCGGGGAGCTGTTTTTT. Translated: CASSARRGLAGDGTGELFF. The full variable domain, its missing parts supplied by reference TRBV9 and TRBJ2-2, is DSGVTQTPKHLITATGQRVTLRCSPRSGDLSVYWYQQSLDQGLQFLIQYYNGEERAKGNILERFSAQQFPDLHSELNLSSLELGDSALYFCASSARRGLAGDGTGELFFGEGSRLTVL.

The chain is built from TRBV19 and TRBJ2-5; 8 bases align to TRBD1. Germline V gene data show CDR1 as LNHDA and CDR2 as SQIVND (reference sequence). The CDR3 is 17 residues long. J gave up 5 bases and V 2 bases, and 13 bases lay outside the gene matches. The CDR3 region is CASSIRRGTGQGETQYF. CDR3 in DNA: TGTGCCAGTAGTATACGCAGAGGGACAGGTCAAGGGGAGACCCAGTACTTC.

CDR3 protein: CASKTASGSYNEQFF. The DNA for the CDR3 is TGTGCCAGTAAGACTGCCTCGGGCTCCTACAATGAGCAGTTCTTC. The chain uses TRBV19 and TRBJ2-1; D remains unclear. CDR3 length: 15 amino acids. The V and J ends lost 7 bases and 0 bases respectively, with 13 bases between them. Germline CDR1 reads LNHDA; CDR2 reads SQIVND (reference sequence). The variable domain in full, completed from reference TRBV19 and TRBJ2-1, reads DGGITQSPKYLFRKEGQNVTLSCEQNLNHDAMYWYRQDPGQGLRLIYYSQIVNDFQKGDIAEGYSVSREKKESFPLTVTSAQKNPTAFYLCASKTASGSYNEQFFGPGTRLTVL.

The chain joins TRBV25-1 to TRBJ2-3; a possible D gene is TRBD2 (6 bases). V lost 1 base, J lost 2 bases, and 13 bases lay in between. The CDR3 is 16 residues long. Germline V lookup: CDR1 MGHDK, CDR2 SYGVNS. In DNA, the CDR3 is TGTGCCAGCAGTGAATTCATGGGACTTTCCACAGATACGCAGTATTTT. This translates into CASSEFMGLSTDTQYF.

For the CDR3, the DNA is TGTGCCAGCAGTTTACGACAGGATTCAGACACTGAAGCTTTCTTT. Encoded protein: CASSLRQDSDTEAFF. This chain links TRBV28 with TRBJ1-1; D might be TRBD1 (6 bases). The CDR3 runs to 15 residues. Between the trimmed V and J ends, which lost 2 bases and 3 bases, there was a span of 13 bases. Germline lookup yields CDR1 MDHEN and CDR2 SYDVKM.

CDR3 DNA: TGTGCCAGCTCACCACCAGGGACCGATCCTATGAACACTGAAGCTTTCTTT. Its protein product is CASSPPGTDPMNTEAFF. The gene calls are TRBV18 and TRBJ1-1, with D possibly TRBD1 on 5 matching bases. Germline V CDR1 and CDR2: KGHSH, LQKENI. V dropped 0 bases and J dropped 0 bases, with 14 bases sitting between them. This CDR3 is 17 amino acids long.

This chain joins TRBV7-2 and TRBJ2-7; D ambiguous. The germline gives CDR1 SGHTA, CDR2 FQGNSA. Trimming removed 5 bases from V and 2 bases from J, with 7 bases in between. The CDR3 runs 12 residues. CDR3 sequence: CASSPFPYEQYF. CDR3 bases: TGTGCCAGCAGCCCTTTCCCCTACGAGCAGTACTTC.

The rearrangement joins TRBV30 to TRBJ2-7; weak D call: TRBD2 (5 bases). Trimming left V 3 bases short and J 7 bases short, with 19 bases between. Germline lookup yields CDR1 GTSNPN and CDR2 SVGIG (reference sequence). The CDR3 totals 14 residues. The CDR3 spells CAWSPGLPMGEQYF. CDR3 nucleotide sequence: TGTGCCTGGAGCCCCGGACTGCCGATGGGGGAGCAGTACTTC.

The J gene is TRBJ1-4, the V gene TRBV6-6, with TRBD1 matching over 7 bases. CDR3 length: 13 amino acids. Germline CDR1 MNHNY, CDR2 SVGAGI (reference sequence). Trimming removed 7 bases from V and 4 bases from J; junction bases left unmatched: 3. In DNA, the CDR3 is TGTGCCAGCAAGGGGACAGATAATGAAAAACTGTTTTTT. Its protein product is CASKGTDNEKLFF.

This clone was found a few times. This chain uses TRBV10-3 with TRBJ1-1; D gene uncertain. The germline V and J ends were trimmed by 6 bases and 4 bases, with 6 bases remaining between them. This CDR3 is built from 11 residues. Germline CDR1 and CDR2: ENHRY and SYGVKD. The CDR3: CAIRGSTEAFF. In DNA form, the CDR3 reads TGTGCCATCAGGGGGAGCACTGAAGCTTTCTTT.

The chain couples TRBV27 to TRBJ2-7; TRBD2 matches at 10 bases. The CDR3 spans 14 residues. Germline-derived CDR1 and CDR2 are MNHEY and SMNVEV (reference sequence). V lost 3 bases to trimming and J lost 3 bases; unmatched junction nucleotides: 2. In DNA form, the CDR3 reads TGTGCCAGCAGTTTCTCTAGCGGGAGCTACGAGCAGTACTTC. It encodes CASSFSSGSYEQYF.

The CDR3 region is CASSDYPKSSYNEQFF. In DNA, the CDR3 is TGTGCCAGTAGTGATTATCCTAAGAGCTCCTACAATGAGCAGTTCTTC. The chain employs TRBV19 and TRBJ2-1; the D is unclear. V was cut by 5 bases and J by 0 bases, with 14 bases left in between. The V gene's germline CDR1 is LNHDA and CDR2 SQIVND (reference sequence). This CDR3 is 16 amino acids long.

V gene TRBV4-1 combines with J gene TRBJ1-1, with a tentative D call TRBD1 (6 bases). The germline V gene encodes CDR1 MGHRA and CDR2 YSYEKL. The V end lost 2 bases, the J end lost 1 base, and 20 bases lay between the germline ends. This CDR3 contains 18 residues. CDR3 loop: CASSQPFLYGGANTEAFF. The CDR3 region has the DNA TGCGCCAGCAGCCAACCCTTCCTCTACGGGGGGGCGAACACTGAAGCTTTCTTT.

The CDR3 is CASSDGTVNQPQHF. The CDR3 DNA is TGTGCCAGCAGTGATGGGACAGTCAATCAGCCCCAGCATTTT. This chain links TRBV6-1 with TRBJ1-5; 7 nucleotides match TRBD1. The germline V gene has CDR1 MNHNS and CDR2 SASEGT. The CDR3 extends over 14 amino acids. The ends lost 3 bases at V and 3 bases at J; junction bases unmatched: 2.

The CDR3 loop is CASSAPVGGDEQFF. Written as DNA, the CDR3 is TGTGCCAGCAGCGCCCCGGTCGGGGGGGATGAGCAGTTCTTC. The V gene is TRBV9, the J gene TRBJ2-1, with 8 bases matching TRBD2. J was trimmed by 8 bases and V by 3 bases; bases with no gene match: 7. Germline CDR1 SGDLS, CDR2 YYNGEE. The CDR3 spans 14 residues.

The V gene is TRBV7-9, the J gene TRBJ2-3; TRBD1 aligns across 10 bases. This CDR3 is built from 17 residues. Losses at the gene ends were 4 bases for V and 10 bases for J; bases not matched to a gene: 17. Germline CDR1 is SEHNR and CDR2 is FQNEAQ (reference sequence). CDR3 bases: TGTGCCAGCAGCTCTTTGGGGGACAGGGGCCCTCGAGGTCCGCAGTATTTT. It yields the protein CASSSLGDRGPRGPQYF.

This clone was seen more than once but under ten times. The chain joins TRBV23-1 to TRBJ2-3; D not resolved. Being an ORF, TRBV23-1 has a function that is uncertain. The CDR3 runs 15 residues. V lost 3 bases and J 4 bases, leaving 14 bases between the germline ends. The CDR3 here is CASSHPLSASDTQYF. CDR3 bases: TGCGCCAGCAGTCACCCCCTTTCGGCCTCAGATACGCAGTATTTT.

The rearrangement joins TRBV6-4 to TRBJ2-2; weak D call: TRBD1 (5 bases). The CDR3 extends over 13 amino acids. V lost 4 bases to trimming and J lost 4 bases, with 7 bases between them. Germline CDR1 reads MRHNA; CDR2 reads SNTAGT. The CDR3 here is CASSVRGTGELFF. The DNA of the CDR3 is TGTGCCAGCAGTGTAAGGGGCACCGGGGAGCTGTTTTTT.

This sequence joins TRBV11-3 and TRBJ2-7; weak D call: TRBD2 (6 bases). Germline values: CDR1 SGHNT, CDR2 YENEEA. This CDR3 is 13 amino acids long. The ends were cut back, 3 bases at V and 7 bases at J, with 13 bases in the middle. The CDR3 sequence is CASSFTSLGEQYF. The CDR3 DNA sequence: TGTGCCAGCAGCTTTACTAGCCTGGGGGAGCAGTACTTC.

The chain links TRBV7-8 to TRBJ2-2; 9 nucleotides agree with TRBD2. The CDR3 runs to 15 residues. V gave up 6 bases and J gave up 6 bases; unmatched junction bases: 8. Germline values: CDR1 SGHVS, CDR2 FQNEAQ. CDR3 amino acids: CASRSLAGVAGELFF. The CDR3 bases are TGTGCCAGCAGGTCCTTAGCGGGAGTGGCCGGGGAGCTGTTTTTT.

The CDR3 loop is CASSPTGIGQFF. The CDR3 nucleotides are TGTGCCAGCAGCCCGACAGGGATCGGGCAGTTCTTC. This chain joins TRBV6-6 and TRBJ2-1, with 7 bases fitting TRBD1. V trimming: 6 bases; J trimming: 12 bases; junction bases outside the gene matches: 8. This CDR3 has 12 amino acids. The germline V gene has CDR1 MNHNY and CDR2 SVGAGI (reference sequence).

The rearrangement links TRBV18 to TRBJ2-5; 13 positions match TRBD2. Unmatched junction bases numbered 11, after V lost 3 bases and J lost 1 base. The CDR3 covers 19 residues. Germline V CDR1 and CDR2: KGHSH, LQKENI. CDR3 loop: CASSPLPTSGRIGQETQYF. DNA for the CDR3: TGTGCCAGCTCACCCCTTCCGACTAGCGGGAGGATAGGCCAAGAGACCCAGTACTTC.

In its sample, this clone was seen once. The chain joins TRBV9 to TRBJ2-7; TRBD1 aligns across 8 bases. Germline V CDR1 and CDR2: SGDLS, YYNGEE. With 3 bases clipped from V and 2 bases from J, the junction kept 4 bases outside the gene matches. The CDR3 sequence is 14 residues long. The CDR3 protein is CASSAGQGTYEQYF. In DNA form, the CDR3 reads TGTGCCAGCAGCGCTGGACAGGGAACCTACGAGCAGTACTTC.